The following is a TCR beta chain sequence with its context. The clone's antigen remains unknown. There are no base qualities to consult, and no much larger clone falls within one base. Donors were healthy HIV-negative adults with no recently reported acute infections or vaccinations. Every donor was a Caucasian adult living in Nashville, Tennessee, USA. CD4+ T cells were enriched by magnetic negative selection, after which naive cells were positively selected on CD45RA and the negative fraction was taken as the memory subset. After blood collection by leukapheresis, PBMCs were isolated using Ficoll-Histopaque density gradient centrifugation and then cryopreserved in the vapor phase of liquid nitrogen. Analytical flow cytometry was used to check the purity and quantity of each magnetically sorted T cell population. Genomic DNA was isolated from every sorted fraction and measured by UV absorbance on a Nanodrop 2000c.

This sample is drawn from a study of shared clonotypes between healthy human individuals (dated by TCRdb to the early 2020s). A note on the overall study: A couple of women and a few men aged 18 to 49 years were included in the cohort. Per donor, three plates each were used for CD4 naive and CD4 memory, two for CD8 naive, and one for CD8 memory. The study deeply sequenced blood TCR repertoires of roughly five healthy adults to estimate repertoire size and the extent of clonotype sharing between individuals. Different laboratories and diverse techniques were used to prepare libraries and sequence TCR repertoires, to increase sequencing depth and limit assay-specific biases. Each donor's leukapheresis produced roughly between roughly 0.85 and 9 billion PBMCs.

Using the deep immunoSEQ assay, multiplex PCR amplified TCR CDR3 regions from genomic DNA. Extracted genomic DNA from each cell subset was spread evenly across all wells of several immunoSEQ 96-well plates, with each plate serving as a replicate. Each replicate PCR for sorted subsets received around 200 ng genomic DNA, equal to tens of thousands of T cell genomes. The purified libraries were quantified using a Qubit 3.0 fluorometer, sized with a Bioanalyzer 2100, and then quantified again using the KAPA Library Quantification kit. A separate single-read 150-cycle Illumina NextSeq 550 flow cell was used to sequence each immunoSEQ 96-well plate. As for the original processing: Because only junctional sequences without quality scores were contained in the immunoSEQ output, filtering matching that applied to full-length reads could not be performed. To assign V/J genes and CDR3, sequences were annotated using PyIR, a Python wrapper for IgBLAST v1.9, with IMGT germline references. Any read was removed if the V/J assignment was weak (E-value above 1e-6), the CDR3 was missing, or the read contained stop codons, out-of-frame junctions, or ambiguous translated residues. V3J clonotypes were defined by identical inferred V gene, J gene, and CDR3 amino acid sequence. To compute the percentage overlap between repertoires, the number of shared unique clonotypes was divided by the size of the smaller repertoire. Three approaches were used to assess repertoire richness: RTK rarefaction, the Chao1 estimator, and Recon v2.1 estimates of unobserved clonotypes. For all TCRbeta clonotypes obtained by the gDNA method from a few donors, generation probabilities were computed with OLGA. TCRdb retrieved this table from immuneACCESS and kept in-frame rearrangements only. Not all clones are present; in checked studies, unresolved V genes account for under half, and no reason is known for the remainder. V and J calls plus clone size are reproduced from that table; the DNA served to infer D and trimming. A total of 1,500,000 or so clones appear in this sample, just under 99% of them only once. 0.36% of the sample lies in the top ten.

Including cysteine and phenylalanine, the CDR3 has 14 amino acids. Only the CDR3 DNA is retained, 42 bases long and in frame from the first base. V is cut by 6 bases and J by 6 bases, and the space between the germline ends is 14 bases. The germline V gene supplies CDR1 MDHEN and CDR2 SYDVKM. Overall study results and their limits: Sampling was restricted to blood, and TCR repertoires in tissue are likely to differ from TCR repertoires in blood. Compared with non-shared clonotypes, the clonotypes found in all four sorted-subset donors had higher generation probabilities. Pairwise subsampling led to the expectation that sequencing depth would affect the degree of clonotype sharing among donors. Naive subsets generally had larger estimated clonotype richness than memory subsets. The genetic and exposure-history diversity represented was limited by the small number of donors. Across a handful of donors, around 5.4% of naive CD4, roughly 3.5% of naive CD8, under 2.5% of memory CD4, and about 0.4% of memory CD8 clonotypes were shared. Even with the large sequencing depth, rarefaction of the sorted-subset datasets indicated that sequencing was incomplete.

The chain joins TRBV28 to TRBJ2-2, with the D gene too uncertain to name. This receptor was taken from a young man in good health. The source material was naive CD4+ T cells sorted from blood. This specimen's cell subset or site label, per the study, means: CD45RA+ positively selected. The CDR3 protein: CASRVQGRAGELFF. The DNA is as follows: TGTGCCAGCAGGGTCCAAGGCCGCGCCGGGGAGCTGTTTTTT.